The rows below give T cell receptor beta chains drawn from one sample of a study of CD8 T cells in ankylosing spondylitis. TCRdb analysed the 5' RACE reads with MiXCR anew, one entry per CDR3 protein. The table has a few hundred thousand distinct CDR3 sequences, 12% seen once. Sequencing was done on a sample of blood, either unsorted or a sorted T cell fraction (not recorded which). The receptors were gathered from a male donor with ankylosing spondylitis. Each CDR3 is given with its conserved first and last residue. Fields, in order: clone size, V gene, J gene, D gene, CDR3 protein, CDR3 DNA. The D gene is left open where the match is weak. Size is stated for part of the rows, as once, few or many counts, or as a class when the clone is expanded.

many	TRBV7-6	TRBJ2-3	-	CASSSLGGNGDTQYF	TGTGCCAGCAGCTCTCTTGGGGGGAACGGAGATACGCAGTATTTT
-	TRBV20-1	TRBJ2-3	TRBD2	CSARDMASGRDTQYF	TGCAGTGCTAGAGATATGGCTAGCGGGAGGGATACGCAGTATTTT
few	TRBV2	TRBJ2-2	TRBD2	CAIRTSFGELFF	TGTGCCATACGGACTAGCTTCGGGGAGCTGTTTTTT
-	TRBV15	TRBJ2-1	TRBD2	CATSSQRTSGSDEQFF	TGTGCCACCAGCTCCCAAAGGACTAGCGGGAGTGATGAGCAGTTCTTC
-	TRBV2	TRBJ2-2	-	CASSERRAGELFF	TGTGCCAGCAGTGAAAGGCGAGCCGGGGAGCTGTTTTTT
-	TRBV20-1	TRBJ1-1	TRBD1	CSASRTGNLNTEAFF	TGCAGTGCTTCCCGGACAGGTAACTTGAACACTGAAGCTTTCTTT
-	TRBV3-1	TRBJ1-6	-	CASSQERGRGVSPLHF	TGTGCCAGCAGCCAAGAAAGGGGCAGGGGAGTGTCACCCCTCCACTTT
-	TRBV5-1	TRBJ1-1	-	CASSSTTGRGTEAFF	TGCGCCAGCAGCTCCACGACAGGTCGAGGCACTGAAGCTTTCTTT
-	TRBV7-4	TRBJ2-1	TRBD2	CASSLTGTSLEQFF	TGTGCCAGCAGCCTCACCGGGACTAGCCTTGAGCAGTTCTTC
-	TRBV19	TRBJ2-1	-	CASTRRVAPLVDEQFF	TGTGCCAGTACTCGACGGGTAGCCCCCTTAGTCGATGAGCAGTTCTTC
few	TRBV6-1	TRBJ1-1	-	CASSERGSRTGNTEAFF	TGTGCCAGCAGTGAAAGGGGTTCCAGAACAGGTAACACTGAAGCTTTCTTT
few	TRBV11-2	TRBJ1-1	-	CASSLSGVSTEAFF	TGTGCCAGCAGCCTCAGCGGGGTGAGCACTGAAGCTTTCTTT
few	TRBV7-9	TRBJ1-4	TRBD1	CASSPTGGNEKLFF	TGTGCCAGCAGCCCGACAGGGGGAAATGAAAAACTGTTTTTT
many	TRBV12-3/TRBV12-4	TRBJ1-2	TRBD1	CASSPTGGYGYTF	TGTGCCAGCAGTCCTACAGGGGGATATGGCTACACCTTC
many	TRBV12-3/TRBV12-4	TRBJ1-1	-	CASQQAVEAFF	TGTGCCAGCCAACAGGCGGTTGAAGCTTTCTTT
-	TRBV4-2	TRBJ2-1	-	CASSQERQPYNEQFF	TGTGCCAGCAGCCAAGAGCGACAGCCTTACAATGAGCAGTTCTTC
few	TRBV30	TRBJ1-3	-	CAWSVRESFGNTIYF	TGTGCCTGGAGTGTACGGGAATCTTTCGGAAACACCATATATTTT
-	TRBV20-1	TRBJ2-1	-	CSSNPTSTTAGYNEQFF	TGCAGCTCCAACCCCACCTCGACAACGGCCGGCTACAATGAGCAGTTCTTC
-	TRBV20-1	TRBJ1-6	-	CSARATSRQVWNSPLHF	TGCAGTGCTAGAGCTACGTCACGACAGGTTTGGAATTCACCCCTCCACTTT
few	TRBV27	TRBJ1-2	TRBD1	CASSSSGGNYGYTF	TGTGCCAGCAGTTCCTCAGGGGGCAACTATGGCTACACCTTC
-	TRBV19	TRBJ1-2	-	CASTRDTGRSNYGYTF	TGTGCCAGTACCCGGGACACCGGCCGCTCTAACTATGGCTACACCTTC
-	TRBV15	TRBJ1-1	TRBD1	CATSRETTGEAFF	TGTGCCACCAGCAGAGAAACGACAGGGGAAGCTTTCTTT
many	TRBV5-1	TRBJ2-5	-	CASSLGRTKETQYF	TGCGCCAGCAGCTTGGGACGTACTAAAGAGACCCAGTACTTC
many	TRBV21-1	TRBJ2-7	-	CASSKWIPPACEQYF	TGTGCCAGCAGCAAATGGATACCTCCGGCATGCGAGCAGTACTTC
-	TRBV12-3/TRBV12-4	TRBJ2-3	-	CASSLPNSAPDTQYF	TGTGCCAGCAGCCTCCCGAATTCCGCCCCAGATACGCAGTATTTT
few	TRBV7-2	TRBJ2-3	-	CASSLEGVSTDTQYF	TGTGCCAGCAGCTTAGAGGGGGTGAGCACAGATACGCAGTATTTT
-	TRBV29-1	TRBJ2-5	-	CSVRGTGETQYF	TGCAGCGTTCGGGGGACCGGGGAGACCCAGTACTTC
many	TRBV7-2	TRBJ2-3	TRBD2	CASSPGLAGFGADTQYF	TGTGCCAGCAGCCCCGGACTAGCGGGATTTGGTGCAGATACGCAGTATTTT